This T cell receptor (beta chain) was found in a study of blood T cell repertoires in COVID-19. Study background: Samples representing acute and convalescent COVID-19 were sourced from the United States, Italy and Spain.

Cohorts were based on clinical histories the participants reported. In its sample, this clone was seen once. The germline gives CDR1 MGHDK, CDR2 SYGVNS. The V gene end was trimmed by 8 bases and the J gene end by 6 bases; junction bases not matched to a gene: 4. CDR3 length equals 12 residues. In the original processing: For nucleated cells, counts were estimated from reference gene primer amplification. The repertoire was sequenced with immunoSEQ multiplex PCR; TCRdb's copy has only in-frame clones and lacks some. From that table come the V and J calls and clone size; the DNA was used to work out D and trimming. The sample holds 330,000 or so clones; 80% to 90% are singletons and the top ten take about 5%.

The rearrangement links TRBV25-1 to TRBJ1-2; 9 nucleotides align to TRBD1. The origin of this receptor is a man aged 25 to 40 who had recovered from COVID-19. Sequencing input: PBMCs or T cells enriched from blood (not recorded which). The CDR3 spells CASRDRGDGYTF. The CDR3 DNA is TGTGCCAGCCGAGACAGGGGGGATGGCTACACCTTC.